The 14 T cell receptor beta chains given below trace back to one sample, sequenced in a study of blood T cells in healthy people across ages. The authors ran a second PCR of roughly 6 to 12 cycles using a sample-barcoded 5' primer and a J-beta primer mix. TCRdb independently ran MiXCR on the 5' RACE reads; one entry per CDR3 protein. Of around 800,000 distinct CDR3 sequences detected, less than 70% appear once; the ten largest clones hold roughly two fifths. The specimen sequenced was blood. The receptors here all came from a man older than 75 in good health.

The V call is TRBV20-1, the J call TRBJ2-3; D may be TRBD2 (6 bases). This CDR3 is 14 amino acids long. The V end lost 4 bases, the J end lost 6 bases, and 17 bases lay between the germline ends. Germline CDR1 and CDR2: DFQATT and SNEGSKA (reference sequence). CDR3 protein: CSANPGIAVDTQYF. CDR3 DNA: TGCAGTGCTAACCCAGGGATAGCGGTTGATACGCAGTATTTT.

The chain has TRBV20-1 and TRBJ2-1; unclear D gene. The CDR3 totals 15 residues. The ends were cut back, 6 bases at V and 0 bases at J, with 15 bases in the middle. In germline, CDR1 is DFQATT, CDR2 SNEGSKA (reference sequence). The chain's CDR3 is CSAQKLASSYNEQFF. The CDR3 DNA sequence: TGCAGTGCCCAAAAGCTTGCGAGCTCCTACAATGAGCAGTTCTTC.

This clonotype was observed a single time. For the CDR3, the DNA is TGTGCCACCAGTGGTCGAGGGACAGAAGAAACCCAAGAGACCCAGTACTTC. Translated, it gives CATSGRGTEETQETQYF. This sequence joins TRBV24-1 and TRBJ2-5; 7 bases fit TRBD1. Losses at the gene ends were 5 bases for V and 1 base for J; bases not matched to a gene: 12. This CDR3 comprises 17 residues. CDR1 and CDR2 from the germline V gene are KGHDR and SFDVKD.

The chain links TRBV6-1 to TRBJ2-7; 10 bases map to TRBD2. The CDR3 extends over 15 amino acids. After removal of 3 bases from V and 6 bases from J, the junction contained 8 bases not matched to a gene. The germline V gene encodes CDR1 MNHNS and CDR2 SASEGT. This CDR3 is CASSDPAGGPVEQYF. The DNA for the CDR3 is TGTGCCAGCAGTGACCCAGCGGGAGGGCCCGTCGAGCAGTACTTC.

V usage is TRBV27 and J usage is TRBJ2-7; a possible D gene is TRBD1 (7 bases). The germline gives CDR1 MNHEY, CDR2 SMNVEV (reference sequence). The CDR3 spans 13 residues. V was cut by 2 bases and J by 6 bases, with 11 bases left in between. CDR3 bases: TGTGCCAGCAGTTTACGCGGGACAGTCGAGCAGTACTTC. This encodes CASSLRGTVEQYF.

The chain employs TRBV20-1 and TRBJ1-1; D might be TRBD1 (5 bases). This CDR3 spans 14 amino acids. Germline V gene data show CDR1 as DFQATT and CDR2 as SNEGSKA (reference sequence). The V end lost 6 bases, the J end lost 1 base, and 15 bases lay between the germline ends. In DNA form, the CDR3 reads TGCAGTGCCCGAGGTGGGGGGACGAACACTGAAGCTTTCTTT. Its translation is CSARGGGTNTEAFF.

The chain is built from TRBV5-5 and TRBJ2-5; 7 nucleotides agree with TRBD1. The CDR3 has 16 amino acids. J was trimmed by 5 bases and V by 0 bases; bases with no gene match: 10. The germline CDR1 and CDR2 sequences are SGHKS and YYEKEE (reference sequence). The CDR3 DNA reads TGTGCCAGCAGCTTGGGGCCACAGGGGCAGGGGGAGACCCAGTACTTC. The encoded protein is CASSLGPQGQGETQYF.

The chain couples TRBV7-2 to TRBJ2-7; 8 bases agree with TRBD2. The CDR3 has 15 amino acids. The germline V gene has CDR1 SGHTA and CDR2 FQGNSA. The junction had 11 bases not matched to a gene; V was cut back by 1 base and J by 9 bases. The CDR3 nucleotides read TGTGCCAGCAGCTTAGGACCAGCGGGAGCGGGTGGGCAGTACTTC. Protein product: CASSLGPAGAGGQYF.

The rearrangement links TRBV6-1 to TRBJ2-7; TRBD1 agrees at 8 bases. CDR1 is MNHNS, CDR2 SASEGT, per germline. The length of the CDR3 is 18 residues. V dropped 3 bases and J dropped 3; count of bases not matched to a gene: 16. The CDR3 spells CASSERGQEAGRVYEQYF. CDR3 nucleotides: TGTGCCAGCAGTGAGAGGGGACAGGAGGCCGGGAGAGTCTACGAGCAGTACTTC.

The CDR3 nucleotides read TGCAGTGCCATGATGGGACTAGCGGGACAAGAGACCCAGTACTTC. Translated, it gives CSAMMGLAGQETQYF. V and J are TRBV20-1 and TRBJ2-5; 13 bases map to TRBD2. CDR3 length: 15 amino acids. Trimming removed 6 bases from V and 2 bases from J; junction bases left unmatched: 6. From germline, CDR1 is DFQATT and CDR2 SNEGSKA (reference sequence).

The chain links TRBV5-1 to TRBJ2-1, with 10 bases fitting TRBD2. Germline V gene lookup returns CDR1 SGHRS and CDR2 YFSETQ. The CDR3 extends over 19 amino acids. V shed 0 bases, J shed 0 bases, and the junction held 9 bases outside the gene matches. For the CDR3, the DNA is TGCGCCAGCAGCTTGGTAGCGGGAGGAACGGCCGTCTCCTACAATGAGCAGTTCTTC. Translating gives CASSLVAGGTAVSYNEQFF.

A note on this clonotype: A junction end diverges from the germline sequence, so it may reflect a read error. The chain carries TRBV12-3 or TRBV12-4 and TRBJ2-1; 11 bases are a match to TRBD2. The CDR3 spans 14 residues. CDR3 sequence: CASQTSGEYNEQVF. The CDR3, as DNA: TGTGCCAGCCAGACTAGCGGGGAATACAATGAGCAGGTCTTC.

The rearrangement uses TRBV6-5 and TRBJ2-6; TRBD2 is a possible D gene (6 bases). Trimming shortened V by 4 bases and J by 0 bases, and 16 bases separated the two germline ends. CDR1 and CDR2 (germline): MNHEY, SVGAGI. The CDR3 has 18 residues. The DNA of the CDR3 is TGTGCCAGCAGTTCCACCCTCGGGAGATACTCTGGGGCCAACGTCCTGACTTTC. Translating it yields CASSSTLGRYSGANVLTF.

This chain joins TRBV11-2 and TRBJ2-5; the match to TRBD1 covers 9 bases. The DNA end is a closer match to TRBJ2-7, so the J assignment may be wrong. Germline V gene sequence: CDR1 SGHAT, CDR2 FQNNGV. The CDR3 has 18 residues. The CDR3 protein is CASSLGRTGVPASYEQYF. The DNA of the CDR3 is TGTGCCAGCAGCTTAGGGAGGACAGGGGTCCCTGCCTCCTACGAGCAGTACTTC.